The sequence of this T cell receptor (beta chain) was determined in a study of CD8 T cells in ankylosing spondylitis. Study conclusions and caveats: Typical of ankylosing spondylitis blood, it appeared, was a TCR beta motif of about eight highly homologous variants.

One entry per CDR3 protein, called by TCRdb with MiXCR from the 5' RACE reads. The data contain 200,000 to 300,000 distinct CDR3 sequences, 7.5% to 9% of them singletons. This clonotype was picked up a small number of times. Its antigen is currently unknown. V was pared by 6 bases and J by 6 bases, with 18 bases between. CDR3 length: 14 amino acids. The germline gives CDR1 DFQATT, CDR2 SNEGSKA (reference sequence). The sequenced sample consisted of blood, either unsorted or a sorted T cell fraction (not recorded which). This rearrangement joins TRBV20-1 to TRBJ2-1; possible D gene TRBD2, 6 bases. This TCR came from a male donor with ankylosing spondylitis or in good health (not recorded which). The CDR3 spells CSAKKTSGLNEQFF. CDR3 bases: TGCAGTGCCAAAAAGACCAGCGGGCTCAATGAGCAGTTCTTC.